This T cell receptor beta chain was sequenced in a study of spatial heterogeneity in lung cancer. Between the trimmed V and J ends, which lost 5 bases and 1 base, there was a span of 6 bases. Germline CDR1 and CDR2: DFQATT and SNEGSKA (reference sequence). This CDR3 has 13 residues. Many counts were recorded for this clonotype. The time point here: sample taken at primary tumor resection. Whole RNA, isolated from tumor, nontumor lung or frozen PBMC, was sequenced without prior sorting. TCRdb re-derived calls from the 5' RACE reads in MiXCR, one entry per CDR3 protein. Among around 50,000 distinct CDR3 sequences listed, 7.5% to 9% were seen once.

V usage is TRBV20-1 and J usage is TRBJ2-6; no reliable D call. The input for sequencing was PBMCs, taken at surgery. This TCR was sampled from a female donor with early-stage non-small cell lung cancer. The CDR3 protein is CSAQVSGANVLTF. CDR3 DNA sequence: TGCAGTGCTCAGGTTTCTGGGGCCAACGTCCTGACTTTC.